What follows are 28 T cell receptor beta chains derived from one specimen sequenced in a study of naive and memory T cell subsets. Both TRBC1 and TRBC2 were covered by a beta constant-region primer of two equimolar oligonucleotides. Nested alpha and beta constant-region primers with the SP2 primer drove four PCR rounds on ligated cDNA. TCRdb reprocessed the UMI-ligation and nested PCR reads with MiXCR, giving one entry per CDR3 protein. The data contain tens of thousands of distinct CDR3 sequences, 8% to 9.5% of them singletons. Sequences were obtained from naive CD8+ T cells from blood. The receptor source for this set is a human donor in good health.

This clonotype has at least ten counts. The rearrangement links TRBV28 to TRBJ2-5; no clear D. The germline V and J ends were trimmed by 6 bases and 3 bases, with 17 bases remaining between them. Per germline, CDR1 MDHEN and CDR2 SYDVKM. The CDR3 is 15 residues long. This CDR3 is CASSAGSVTEETQYF. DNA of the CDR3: TGTGCCAGCAGCGCCGGCTCCGTGACTGAAGAGACCCAGTACTTC.

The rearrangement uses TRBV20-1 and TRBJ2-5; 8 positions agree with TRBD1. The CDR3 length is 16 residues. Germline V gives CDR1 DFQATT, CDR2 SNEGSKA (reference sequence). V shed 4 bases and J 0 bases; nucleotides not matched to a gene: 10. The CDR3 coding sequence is TGCAGTGCTACAAAAGACAGGGGTCTGTACCAAGAGACCCAGTACTTC. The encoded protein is CSATKDRGLYQETQYF.

CDR3: CAWSIWRETEAFF. CDR3 in DNA: TGTGCCTGGAGTATATGGAGGGAGACTGAAGCTTTCTTT. The J gene is TRBJ1-1, the V gene TRBV30, with D uncertain. The CDR3 length is 13 residues. Per the germline V gene, CDR1 is GTSNPN and CDR2 is SVGIG (reference sequence). Trimming cost V 2 bases and J 5 bases, with 12 bases left between them.

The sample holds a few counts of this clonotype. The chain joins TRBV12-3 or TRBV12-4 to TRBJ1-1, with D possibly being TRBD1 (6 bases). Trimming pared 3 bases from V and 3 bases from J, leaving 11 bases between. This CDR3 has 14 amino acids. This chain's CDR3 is CASSFIQGHTEAFF. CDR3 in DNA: TGTGCCAGCAGTTTTATTCAGGGGCACACTGAAGCTTTCTTT.

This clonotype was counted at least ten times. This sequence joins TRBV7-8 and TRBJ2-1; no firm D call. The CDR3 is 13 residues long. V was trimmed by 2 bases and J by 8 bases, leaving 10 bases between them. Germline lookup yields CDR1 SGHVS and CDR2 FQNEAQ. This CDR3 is CASSLYFLDEQFF. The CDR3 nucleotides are TGTGCCAGCAGCTTATATTTTCTCGATGAGCAGTTCTTC.

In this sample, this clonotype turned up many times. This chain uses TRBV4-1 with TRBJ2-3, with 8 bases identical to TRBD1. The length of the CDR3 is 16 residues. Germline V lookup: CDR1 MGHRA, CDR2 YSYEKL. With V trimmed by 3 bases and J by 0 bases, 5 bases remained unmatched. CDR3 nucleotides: TGCGCCAGCAGCCAGGGGACAGGCGGTAGCACAGATACGCAGTATTTT. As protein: CASSQGTGGSTDTQYF.

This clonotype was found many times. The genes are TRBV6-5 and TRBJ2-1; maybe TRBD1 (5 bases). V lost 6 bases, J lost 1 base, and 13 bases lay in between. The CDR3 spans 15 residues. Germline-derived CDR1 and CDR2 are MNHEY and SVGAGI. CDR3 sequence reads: CASSYGASSYNEQFF. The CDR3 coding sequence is TGTGCCAGCAGCTATGGGGCGAGTTCCTACAATGAGCAGTTCTTC.

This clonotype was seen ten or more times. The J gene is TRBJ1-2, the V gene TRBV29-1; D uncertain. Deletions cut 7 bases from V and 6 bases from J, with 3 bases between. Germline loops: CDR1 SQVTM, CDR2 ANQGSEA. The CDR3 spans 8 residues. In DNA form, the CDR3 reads TGCAGCGGTAATGGCTACACCTTC. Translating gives CSGNGYTF. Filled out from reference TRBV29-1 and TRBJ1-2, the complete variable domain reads SAVISQKPSRDICQRGTSLTIQCQVDSQVTMMFWYRQQPGQSLTLIATANQGSEATYESGFVIDKFPISRPNLTFSTLTVSNMSPEDSSIYLCSGNGYTFGSGTRLTVV.

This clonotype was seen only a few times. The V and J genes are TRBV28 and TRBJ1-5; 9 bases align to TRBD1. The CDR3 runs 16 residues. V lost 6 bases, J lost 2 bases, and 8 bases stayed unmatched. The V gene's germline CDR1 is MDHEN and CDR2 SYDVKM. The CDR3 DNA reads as TGTGCCAGCAGATACCGACAGGGGGTTGGCAATCAGCCCCAGCATTTT. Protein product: CASRYRQGVGNQPQHF.

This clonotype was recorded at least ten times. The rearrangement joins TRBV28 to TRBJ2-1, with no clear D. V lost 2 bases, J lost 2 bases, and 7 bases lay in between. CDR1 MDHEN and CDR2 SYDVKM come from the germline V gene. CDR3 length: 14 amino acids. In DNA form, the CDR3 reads TGTGCCAGCAGTTTAACGGGCGCCTACAATGAGCAGTTCTTC. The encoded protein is CASSLTGAYNEQFF.

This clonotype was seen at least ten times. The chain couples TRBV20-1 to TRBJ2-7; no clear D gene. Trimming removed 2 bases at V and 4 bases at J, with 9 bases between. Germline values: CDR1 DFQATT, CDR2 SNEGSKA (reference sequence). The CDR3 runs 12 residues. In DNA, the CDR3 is TGCAGTGCTAGATGGGCGGAGTACGAGCAGTACTTC. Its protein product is CSARWAEYEQYF.

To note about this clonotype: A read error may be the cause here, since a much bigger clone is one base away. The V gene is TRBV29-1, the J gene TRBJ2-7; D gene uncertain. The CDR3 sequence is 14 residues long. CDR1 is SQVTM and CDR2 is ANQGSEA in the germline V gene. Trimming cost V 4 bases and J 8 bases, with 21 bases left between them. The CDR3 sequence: CSVGRSRSQSQQYF. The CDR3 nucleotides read TGCAGCGTTGGACGTAGCAGGAGTCAGTCTCAGCAGTACTTC.

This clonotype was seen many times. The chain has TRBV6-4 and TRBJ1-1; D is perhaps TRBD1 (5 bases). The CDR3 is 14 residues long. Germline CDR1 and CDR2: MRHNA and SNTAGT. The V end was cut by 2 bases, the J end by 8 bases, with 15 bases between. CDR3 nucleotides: TGTGCCAGCAGTGACACCCCCGGGGGACTCGAAGCTTTCTTT. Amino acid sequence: CASSDTPGGLEAFF.

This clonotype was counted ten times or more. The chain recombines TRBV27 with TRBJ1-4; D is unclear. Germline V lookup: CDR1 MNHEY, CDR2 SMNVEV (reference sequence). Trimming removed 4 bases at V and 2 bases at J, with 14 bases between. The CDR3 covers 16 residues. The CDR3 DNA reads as TGTGCCAGCAGTTCTGGTGAGGGATGGACTAATGAAAAACTGTTTTTT. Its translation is CASSSGEGWTNEKLFF.

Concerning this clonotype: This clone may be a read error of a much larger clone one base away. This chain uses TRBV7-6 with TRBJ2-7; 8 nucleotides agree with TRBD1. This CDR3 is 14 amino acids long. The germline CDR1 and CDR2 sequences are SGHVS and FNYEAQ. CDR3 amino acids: CASCLGTGAGEQYF. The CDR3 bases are TGTGCCAGCTGCTTGGGGACAGGAGCGGGCGAGCAGTACTTC.

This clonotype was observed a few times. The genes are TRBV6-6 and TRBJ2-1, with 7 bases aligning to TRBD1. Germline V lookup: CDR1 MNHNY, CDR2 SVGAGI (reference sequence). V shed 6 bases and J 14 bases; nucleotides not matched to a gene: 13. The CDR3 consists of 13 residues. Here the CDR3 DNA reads TGTGCCAGCAGGCCCGACAGGGCCTCCGGGGAGTTCTTC. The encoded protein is CASRPDRASGEFF.

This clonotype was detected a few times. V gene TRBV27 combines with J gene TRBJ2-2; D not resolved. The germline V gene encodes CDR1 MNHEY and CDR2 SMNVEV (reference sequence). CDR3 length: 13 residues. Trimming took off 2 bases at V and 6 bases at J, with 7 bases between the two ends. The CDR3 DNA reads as TGTGCCAGCAGTTTAAGACCGGCCGGGGAGCTGTTTTTT. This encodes CASSLRPAGELFF.

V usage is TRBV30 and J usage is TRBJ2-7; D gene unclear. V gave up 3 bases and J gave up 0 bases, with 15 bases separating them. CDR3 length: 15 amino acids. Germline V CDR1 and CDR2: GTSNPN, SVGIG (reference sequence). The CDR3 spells CAWSDQSLASYEQYF. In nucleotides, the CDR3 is TGTGCCTGGAGCGATCAAAGTCTCGCCTCCTACGAGCAGTACTTC.

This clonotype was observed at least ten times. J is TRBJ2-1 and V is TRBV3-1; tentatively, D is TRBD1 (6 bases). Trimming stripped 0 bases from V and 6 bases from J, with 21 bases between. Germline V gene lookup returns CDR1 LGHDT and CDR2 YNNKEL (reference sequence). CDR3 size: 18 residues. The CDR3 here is CASSQDDPTGPLLNEQFF. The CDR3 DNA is TGTGCCAGCAGCCAAGATGATCCGACAGGTCCACTACTCAATGAGCAGTTCTTC.

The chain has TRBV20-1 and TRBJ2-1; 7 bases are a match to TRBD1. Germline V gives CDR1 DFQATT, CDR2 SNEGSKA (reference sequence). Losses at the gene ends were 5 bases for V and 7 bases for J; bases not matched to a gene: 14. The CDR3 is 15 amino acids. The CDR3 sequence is CSALSRDRKKNEQFF. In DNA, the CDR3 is TGCAGTGCTCTCAGCCGGGACAGAAAAAAGAATGAGCAGTTCTTC.

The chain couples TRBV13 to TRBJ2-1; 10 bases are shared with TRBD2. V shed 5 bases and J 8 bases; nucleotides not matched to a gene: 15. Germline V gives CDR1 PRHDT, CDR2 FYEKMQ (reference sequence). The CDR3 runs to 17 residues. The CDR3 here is CASSERTSGKLGYEQFF. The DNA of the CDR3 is TGTGCCAGCAGCGAACGGACTAGCGGTAAGCTTGGATATGAGCAGTTCTTC.

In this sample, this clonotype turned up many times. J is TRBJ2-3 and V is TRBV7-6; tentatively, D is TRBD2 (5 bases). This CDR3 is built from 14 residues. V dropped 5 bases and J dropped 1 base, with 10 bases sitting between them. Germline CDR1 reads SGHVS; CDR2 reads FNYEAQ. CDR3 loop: CASSPRGGTDTQYF. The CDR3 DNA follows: TGTGCCAGCAGCCCCCGGGGAGGCACAGATACGCAGTATTTT. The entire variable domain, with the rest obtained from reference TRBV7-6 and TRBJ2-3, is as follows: GAGVSQSPRYKVTKRGQDVALRCDPISGHVSLYWYRQALGQGPEFLTYFNYEAQQDKSGLPNDRFSAERPEGSISTLTIQRTEQRDSAMYRCASSPRGGTDTQYFGPGTRLTVL.

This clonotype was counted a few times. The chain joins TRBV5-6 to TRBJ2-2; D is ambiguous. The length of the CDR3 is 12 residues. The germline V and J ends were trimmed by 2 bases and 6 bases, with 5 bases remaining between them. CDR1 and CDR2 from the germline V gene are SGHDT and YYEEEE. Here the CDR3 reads CASSLFPGELFF. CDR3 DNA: TGTGCCAGCAGCTTATTTCCCGGGGAGCTGTTTTTT.

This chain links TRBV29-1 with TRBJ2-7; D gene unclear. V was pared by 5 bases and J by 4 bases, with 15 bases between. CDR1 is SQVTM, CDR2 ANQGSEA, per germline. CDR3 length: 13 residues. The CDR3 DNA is TGCAGCGTTCAAGGGTGGCAGCAATACGAGCAGTACTTC. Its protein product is CSVQGWQQYEQYF.

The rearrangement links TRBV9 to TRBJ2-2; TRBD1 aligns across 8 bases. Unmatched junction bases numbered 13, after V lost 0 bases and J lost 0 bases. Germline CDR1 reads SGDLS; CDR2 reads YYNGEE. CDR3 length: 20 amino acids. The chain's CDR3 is CASSVDGGGQGPSNTGELFF. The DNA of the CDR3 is TGTGCCAGCAGCGTAGACGGGGGAGGACAGGGCCCTTCGAACACCGGGGAGCTGTTTTTT.

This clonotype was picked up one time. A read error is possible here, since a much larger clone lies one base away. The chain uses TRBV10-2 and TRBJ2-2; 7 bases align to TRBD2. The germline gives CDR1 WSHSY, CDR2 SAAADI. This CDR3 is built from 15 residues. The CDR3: CASSGLADNTGKLFF. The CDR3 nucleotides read TGCGCCAGCAGTGGACTAGCTGACAACACCGGGAAGCTGTTTTTT.

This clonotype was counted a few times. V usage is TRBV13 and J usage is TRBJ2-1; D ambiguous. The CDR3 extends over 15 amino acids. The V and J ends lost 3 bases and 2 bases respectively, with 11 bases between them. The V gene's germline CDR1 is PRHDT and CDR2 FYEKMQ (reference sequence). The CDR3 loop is CASSLNGLTYNEQFF. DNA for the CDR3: TGTGCCAGCAGCTTGAACGGGTTAACCTACAATGAGCAGTTCTTC.

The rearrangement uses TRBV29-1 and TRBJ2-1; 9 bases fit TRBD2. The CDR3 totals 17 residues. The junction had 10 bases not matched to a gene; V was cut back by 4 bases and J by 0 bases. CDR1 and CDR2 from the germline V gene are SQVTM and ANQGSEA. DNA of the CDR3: TGCAGCGTTGGGGGTCTAGCGGGAAAGAGCTCCTACAATGAGCAGTTCTTC. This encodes CSVGGLAGKSSYNEQFF.